Listed below are T cell receptor beta chains from one sample, sequenced in a study of cytomegalovirus exposure and HLA in healthy donors. Clones were sequenced by immunoSEQ multiplex PCR, and TCRdb holds only the in-frame ones, with some missing. Here the sample spans some 120,000 clones, about 73% being singletons. The sample taken for sequencing was PBMCs. These receptors were collected from a woman aged 40 to 49 in good health and CMV-seronegative. Each CDR3 is given with its conserved first and last residue. A D gene is named only where the DNA matches it firmly. A clone size is listed for some rows: how often the clone was seen (once, few, many), or a class if it is expanded.

>TRBV7-9|TRBJ2-3|-|-
TGTGCCAGCAGCCCAAAGGTCAGGATTGTAGATACGCAGTATTTT
CASSPKVRIVDTQYF
>TRBV29-1|TRBJ2-4|-|-
TGCAGCGTTGTTCCGGGGGCCAAAAACATTCAGTACTTC
CSVVPGAKNIQYF
>TRBV7-3|TRBJ1-1|once|-
TGTGCCAGCAGCTCACTGGGCAACACTGAAGCTTTCTTT
CASSSLGNTEAFF
>TRBV29-1|TRBJ1-2|once|-
TGCAGCGTCCCGGACCCGGACTTCCTAACTAACTATGGCTACACCTTC
CSVPDPDFLTNYGYTF
>TRBV29-1|TRBJ2-7|-|-
TGCAGCGTTGAGGCCGGGGGTCACGAGCAGTACTTC
CSVEAGGHEQYF
>TRBV5-1|TRBJ2-3|-|TRBD1
TGCGCCAGCAGCGGACAGGGGGCGATTTTAGATACGCAGTATTTT
CASSGQGAILDTQYF
>TRBV7-2|TRBJ2-1|-|TRBD2
TGTGCCAGCAGCTCCGGGACTATCATCTACAATGAGCAGTTCTTC
CASSSGTIIYNEQFF
>TRBV5-4|TRBJ2-5|-|TRBD2
TGTGCCAGCAGCCCCCTCGGGGTAGCGGGGCAAGAGACCCAGTACTTC
CASSPLGVAGQETQYF
>TRBV25-1|TRBJ2-5|few|TRBD1
TGTGCCAGCCGCTCCTGGCAGGGGGAAGAGACCCAGTACTTC
CASRSWQGEETQYF
>TRBV4-1|TRBJ1-1|-|TRBD1
TGCGCCAGCAGCCAGGACAGGGTGGATTATGGCACTGAAGCTTTCTTT
CASSQDRVDYGTEAFF
>TRBV18|TRBJ2-7|-|-
TGTGCCAGCTCCCCAAGGGGGTCCCCCTCCTACGAGCAGTACTTC
CASSPRGSPSYEQYF
>TRBV7-2|TRBJ2-7|few|-
TGTGCCAGCAGCTTAGTCGCCAGTAACCGCTACGAGCAGTACTTC
CASSLVASNRYEQYF
>TRBV4-2|TRBJ2-1|-|TRBD2
TGTGCCAGCAGCCCAACGACTAGCGGGGGGGCCGATGAGCAGTTCTTC
CASSPTTSGGADEQFF
>TRBV6-1|TRBJ2-5|-|TRBD2
TGTGCCAGCAGTTCACTAGCGGGGAGAGAGACCCAGTACTTC
CASSSLAGRETQYF
>TRBV6-6|TRBJ2-7|-|TRBD2
TGTGCCAGCAGACCTGGACTAGCGGGGATATACGAGCAGTACTTC
CASRPGLAGIYEQYF
>TRBV7-8|TRBJ2-7|-|-
TGTGCCAGCAGCCAGACCGGGAATTACTACGAGCAGTACTTC
CASSQTGNYYEQYF
>TRBV10-3|TRBJ1-5|-|TRBD1
TGTGCCATCAGTGGGGGACAGGGGGGACTTAATAGCAATCAGCCCCAGCATTTT
CAISGGQGGLNSNQPQHF
>TRBV6-6|TRBJ1-2|-|TRBD1
TGTGCCAGCAGTCGGGACAGCTATGGCTACACCTTC
CASSRDSYGYTF
>TRBV12-5|TRBJ1-2|-|-
TGTGCTAGTGTTCACGATCGGGGGTATGGCTACACCTTC
CASVHDRGYGYTF
>TRBV7-8|TRBJ2-3|-|-
TGTGCCAGCAGCTGGACAAACACAGATACGCAGTATTTT
CASSWTNTDTQYF
>TRBV27|TRBJ1-2|-|TRBD1
TGTGCCAGCAAGGGGACAGGGATTTATGGCTACACCTTC
CASKGTGIYGYTF
>TRBV7-8|TRBJ1-1|-|-
TGTGCCAGCAGCTCGGGGGGCCGGGGGGGGTTCGAAGCTTTCTTT
CASSSGGRGGFEAFF
>TRBV11-1|TRBJ1-2|few|TRBD1
TGTGCCAGCAGCTCGGGACAGTATGGCTACACCTTC
CASSSGQYGYTF
>TRBV19|TRBJ1-1|-|-
TGTGCCAGTCTGTCGGGGAGGGGGTATCAAGCTTTCTTT
CASLSGRGYQAFF
>TRBV11-2|TRBJ2-7|-|TRBD1
TGTGCCAGCAGCCCGACAGGGGGCGGGTACGAGCAGTACTTC
CASSPTGGGYEQYF
>TRBV18|TRBJ2-1|-|-
TGTGCCAGCTCGTCTCTTAATCCGAGACAGACCGATGAGCAGTTCTTC
CASSSLNPRQTDEQFF
>TRBV7-9|TRBJ2-2|-|-
TGTGCCAGCAGCTTTTATCAGGGCGTTCCCGGGGAGCTGTTTTTT
CASSFYQGVPGELFF
>TRBV7-6|TRBJ2-7|-|-
TGTGCCAGCAGCTTAGCCGTCGAGCAGTACTTC
CASSLAVEQYF
>TRBV4-1|TRBJ2-1|-|TRBD2
TGCGCCAGCAGGGTAGCGGGAAGCTCCTACAATGAGCAGTTCTTC
CASRVAGSSYNEQFF
>TRBV7-2|TRBJ2-5|-|TRBD2
TGTGCCAGCAGGGCTGGGACTAGCAAGGAGACCCAGTACTTC
CASRAGTSKETQYF
>TRBV5-6|TRBJ1-5|-|-
TGTGCCAGCAGCTTGTTTACCCAGGCCAATCAGCCCCAGCATTTT
CASSLFTQANQPQHF
>TRBV27|TRBJ2-1|-|TRBD2
TGTGCCAGCAGTTTTTTGGTAGCGGGGGTCGCTGAGCAGTTCTTC
CASSFLVAGVAEQFF
>TRBV2|TRBJ1-5|-|TRBD1
TGTGCCAGCAGTAAAATGGGACAGGTCGGCCAGCCCCAGCATTTT
CASSKMGQVGQPQHF
>TRBV29-1|TRBJ2-7|few|-
TGCAGCGTGGCAACAGCAGCCTACGAGCAGTACTTC
CSVATAAYEQYF
>TRBV7-2|TRBJ1-4|-|TRBD1
TGTGCCAGCAGCTTAGAAAGAGGGGGCGGAGAAAAACTGTTTTTT
CASSLERGGGEKLFF
>TRBV5-1|TRBJ1-1|-|-
TGCGCCAGCAGCTTAACATCTTCGGGCACTGAAGCTTTCTTT
CASSLTSSGTEAFF
>TRBV5-4|TRBJ2-7|few|-
TGTGCCAGCAGCGGTGGGGCAGAATCGTCCTACGAGCAGTACTTC
CASSGGAESSYEQYF
>TRBV7-2|TRBJ1-6|-|-
TGTGCCAGCAGCTACGTACTGGGGCCCAATTCACCCCTCCACTTT
CASSYVLGPNSPLHF
>TRBV10-3|TRBJ1-5|-|-
TGTGCCATCAGTGAGTCTGGGGCAGGGAGGCAGCCCCAGCATTTT
CAISESGAGRQPQHF
>TRBV5-6|TRBJ2-7|-|TRBD1
TGTGCCAGCAGCTTAGGGAGGACAGGGTCCTACGAGCAGTACTTC
CASSLGRTGSYEQYF
>TRBV27|TRBJ1-5|few|-
TGTGCCAGCAGTCCCCGAGACAGTAATCAGCCCCAGCATTTT
CASSPRDSNQPQHF
>TRBV5-1|TRBJ1-2|once|TRBD1
TGCGCCAGCAGCTTGGACCGGACAGGGGGGCGAGGCTACACCTTC
CASSLDRTGGRGYTF
>TRBV2|TRBJ1-5|-|TRBD1
TGTGCCAGCAGTGAAGCAAGACAGGGGGCAAGTCAGCCCCAGCATTTT
CASSEARQGASQPQHF
>TRBV9|TRBJ2-7|-|-
TGTGCCAGCAGCGTGGAGGCCGACTCCAAGTACGAGCAGTACTTC
CASSVEADSKYEQYF
>TRBV6-5|TRBJ2-3|once|-
TGTGCCAGCAGTTACTCGAGTTCTAGCGTTCGAGATACGCAGTATTTT
CASSYSSSSVRDTQYF
>TRBV7-9|TRBJ2-7|-|TRBD2
TGTGCCAGCAGCTTACCCGGGACTAGCGGCTACGAGCAGTACTTC
CASSLPGTSGYEQYF
>TRBV5-1|TRBJ1-5|few|TRBD1
TGCGCCAGCAGCTTAGGACAGGGGGCTGCTCAGCCCCAGCATTTT
CASSLGQGAAQPQHF
>TRBV5-6|TRBJ2-3|few|TRBD2
TGTGCCAGCAATATAGCGGGAGGAGGCGATACGCAGTATTTT
CASNIAGGGDTQYF
>TRBV6-1|TRBJ1-1|few|-
TGTGCCAGCAGTGAAGCTGCAGACATGAACACTGAAGCTTTCTTT
CASSEAADMNTEAFF
>TRBV11-2|TRBJ1-2|-|TRBD1
TGTGCCAGCAGCTTAGGGACAGGGCCCCCGAACAACTATGGCTACACCTTC
CASSLGTGPPNNYGYTF
>TRBV30|TRBJ2-3|few|-
TGTGCCTGGATTTCACGGGTTTTCGCAGATACGCAGTATTTT
CAWISRVFADTQYF
>TRBV5-1|TRBJ1-1|-|-
TGCGCCAGCAGCTTGGCCTCCAGGGTTATCACTGAAGCTTTCTTT
CASSLASRVITEAFF
>TRBV27|TRBJ2-3|-|-
TGTGCCAGCAGTTGGGCCCGGATCGGGGGGCCAGATACGCAGTATTTT
CASSWARIGGPDTQYF
>TRBV4-2|TRBJ2-1|-|TRBD2
TGTGCCAGCAGCCAAGATCGCGGGGGGGCTTTGAATGAGCAGTTCTTC
CASSQDRGGALNEQFF
>TRBV5-1|TRBJ2-1|-|-
TGCGCCAGCAGCCTCCCCTTAGACACCTACAATGAGCAGTTCTTC
CASSLPLDTYNEQFF
>TRBV7-3|TRBJ2-1|once|TRBD2
TGTGCCAGCAGCTTACGCGGGAGAGGGGACAATGAGCAGTTCTTC
CASSLRGRGDNEQFF
>TRBV19|TRBJ1-6|-|TRBD1
TGTGCCAGTAGTACCCGGACAGGAGTAGGGTCACCCCTCCACTTT
CASSTRTGVGSPLHF
>TRBV6-5|TRBJ2-7|few|TRBD2
TGTGCCAGCAGTTACTCGCTAGCGGGGTTCTCCTACGAGCAGTACTTC
CASSYSLAGFSYEQYF
>TRBV4-1|TRBJ2-3|-|TRBD2
TGCGCCAGCAGGCCGGGAGGAGATACAGATACGCAGTATTTT
CASRPGGDTDTQYF